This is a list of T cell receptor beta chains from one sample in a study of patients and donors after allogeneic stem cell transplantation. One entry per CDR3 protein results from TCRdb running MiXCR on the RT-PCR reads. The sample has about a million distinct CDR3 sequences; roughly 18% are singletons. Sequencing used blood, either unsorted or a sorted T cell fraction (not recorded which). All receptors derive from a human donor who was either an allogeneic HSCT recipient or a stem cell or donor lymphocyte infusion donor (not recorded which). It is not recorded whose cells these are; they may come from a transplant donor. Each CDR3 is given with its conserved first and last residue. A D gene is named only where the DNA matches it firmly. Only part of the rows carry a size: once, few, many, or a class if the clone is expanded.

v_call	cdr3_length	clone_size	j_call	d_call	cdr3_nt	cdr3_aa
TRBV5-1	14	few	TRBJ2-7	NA	TGCGCCAGCAGCTTGGATGGTACTATAAACGAGCAGTACTTC	CASSLDGTINEQYF
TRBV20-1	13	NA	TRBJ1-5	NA	TGCTGTGCTAGAAAGGCAGCTAATCAGCCCCAGCATTTT	CCARKAANQPQHF
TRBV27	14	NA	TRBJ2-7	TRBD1	TGTGCCAGCAGCGCACCGGGACAGAGCTACGAGCAGTACTTC	CASSAPGQSYEQYF
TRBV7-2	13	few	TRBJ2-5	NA	TGTGCCAGCAGCTCTCGATTGGGGGAGACCCAGTACTTC	CASSSRLGETQYF
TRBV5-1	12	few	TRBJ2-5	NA	TGCGCCAGCAGTATGCAGGCAGAGACCCAGTACTTC	CASSMQAETQYF
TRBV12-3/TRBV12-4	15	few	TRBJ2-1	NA	TGTGCCAGCAGTTGGCCGGTGGACAGCAGTCGTGAGCAGTTCTTC	CASSWPVDSSREQFF
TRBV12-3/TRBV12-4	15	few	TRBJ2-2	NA	TGTGCCAGCAGTCGAGGGTTTTTCGAGGCCGGGGAGCTGTTTTTT	CASSRGFFEAGELFF
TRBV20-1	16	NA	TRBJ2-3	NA	TGCAGTCCCCTGGAGGGGTTTGCACCTAGCACAGATACGCAGTATTTT	CSPLEGFAPSTDTQYF
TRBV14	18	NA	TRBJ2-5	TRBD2	TGTGCCAGCAGCCAAGATGGGCAAGATTACTGGCGGGAGGAGGCCCAGTACTTC	CASSQDGQDYWREEAQYF
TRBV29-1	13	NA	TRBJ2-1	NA	TGCAGCGTTGAACGCAGCCTTTCCAATGAGCAGTTCTTC	CSVERSLSNEQFF
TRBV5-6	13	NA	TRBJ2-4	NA	TGTGCCAGCAGCTTAAAGGGAGGAAACATTCAGTACTTC	CASSLKGGNIQYF
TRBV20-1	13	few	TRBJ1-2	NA	TGCAGTGCTAGAGATCCCACTAACTATGGCTACACCTTC	CSARDPTNYGYTF
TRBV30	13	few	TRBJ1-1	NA	TGTGCCTGGAGTGTACAGGAGAACACTGAAGCTTTCTTT	CAWSVQENTEAFF
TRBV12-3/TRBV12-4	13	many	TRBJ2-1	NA	TGTGCCAGCAACTCCCCGGCTGGCAATGAGCAGTTCTTC	CASNSPAGNEQFF
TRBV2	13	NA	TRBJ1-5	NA	TGTGCCAGCAAGGTAGAGCATAATCAGCCCCAGCATTTT	CASKVEHNQPQHF
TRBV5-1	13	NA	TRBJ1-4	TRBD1	TGCGCCAGCAGCGGGACAGGGAATGAAAAACTGTTTTTT	CASSGTGNEKLFF
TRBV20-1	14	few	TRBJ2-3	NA	TGCAGTGCTTCCTGGGGACTGGGCACAGATACGCAGTATTTT	CSASWGLGTDTQYF
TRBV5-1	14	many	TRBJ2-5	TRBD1	TGCGCCAGCAGAAGGGACAGGGGACAAGAGACCCAGTACTTC	CASRRDRGQETQYF
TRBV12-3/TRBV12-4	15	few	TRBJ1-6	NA	TGTGCCAGCAGATCGACAGGCAACCTCGGTTCACCCCTCCACTTT	CASRSTGNLGSPLHF
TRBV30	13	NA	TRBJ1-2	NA	TGTGCCTCGAAGAGAGGCCCTGAATATGGCTACACCTTC	CASKRGPEYGYTF
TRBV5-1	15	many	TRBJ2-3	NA	TGCGCCAGCAGCTTGGACGGGGTTAGCACAGATACGCAGTATTTT	CASSLDGVSTDTQYF
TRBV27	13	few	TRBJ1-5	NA	TGTGCCAGCAGTCTCCTCACGGGGCAGCCCCAGCATTTT	CASSLLTGQPQHF
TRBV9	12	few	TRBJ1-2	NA	TGTGCCAGCAGCGTAAGGAACTATGGCTACACCTTC	CASSVRNYGYTF
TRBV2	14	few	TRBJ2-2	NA	TGTGCCAGCAGTGCTCGACTCTACACCGGGGAGCTGTTTTTT	CASSARLYTGELFF
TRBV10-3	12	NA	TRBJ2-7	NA	TGTGCCATCAGTGTCGAGATTCACGAGCAGTACTTC	CAISVEIHEQYF
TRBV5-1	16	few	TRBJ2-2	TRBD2	TGCGCCACCTCTCGGACTAGCTGGGAAAACACCGGGGAGCTGTTTTTT	CATSRTSWENTGELFF
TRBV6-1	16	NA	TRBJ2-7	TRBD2	TGTGCCAGCAGGGGGGGACTAGCGGGAAGCCTCTACGAGCAGTACTTC	CASRGGLAGSLYEQYF
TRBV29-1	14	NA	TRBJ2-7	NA	TGCAGCGTTGTTACTTTTCCATTGGTCTACGAGCAGTACTTC	CSVVTFPLVYEQYF